This entry lists 13 T cell receptor beta chains sequenced from one sample in a study of tumor-infiltrating lymphocytes in primary liver carcinoma. Making TCR beta cDNA involved approximately 520 ng total RNA and a constant-region primer. Library construction for TCR beta comprised three nested multiplex PCR rounds performed with slightly modified ARM-PCR. The first two PCR rounds, approximately 10 cycles each, used TRBV1-TRBV30 forward primers and a C-beta reverse primer. TCRdb analysed the multiplex PCR reads with MiXCR anew, one entry per CDR3 protein. This sample has approximately 30,000 distinct CDR3 sequences, with around 78% found just once. Without any cell sorting, about 20-32 mg of bulk tissue yielded co-extracted RNA and DNA. The sequencing input was liver tumor tissue from sampling region 5. The subset denotes: tumor region T5, tumor centre. The receptor set was obtained from a man aged 35 to 55 with primary liver carcinoma and hepatitis B virus infection.

This clonotype was counted only a few times. The chain uses TRBV9 and TRBJ2-1; D may be TRBD2 (6 bases). The CDR3 covers 15 residues. V was cut by 0 bases and J by 6 bases, with 13 bases left in between. CDR1 is SGDLS and CDR2 is YYNGEE in the germline V gene. The CDR3 DNA reads as TGTGCCAGCAGCGTAGGGACCCTCGGGGGCAATGAGCAGTTCTTC. It is translated as CASSVGTLGGNEQFF.

About this clonotype itself: This could be a read error, since a much larger clone is one nucleotide away. The chain couples TRBV12-3 or TRBV12-4 to TRBJ2-7; the match to TRBD2 covers 7 bases. Trimming at V came to 1 base and at J to 0 bases, leaving 0 bases not matched to a gene. The CDR3 is 14 residues long. CDR3 sequence reads: CASSLGEGSYEQYF. The CDR3 DNA sequence: TGTGCCAGCAGTTTAGGGGAGGGCTCCTACGAGCAGTACTTC.

The V call is TRBV4-2, the J call TRBJ2-7; 16 bases are a match to TRBD2. In germline, CDR1 is LGHNA, CDR2 YNFKEQ. The CDR3 contains 18 residues. The V segment lost 6 bases and the J segment 10 bases; nucleotides outside the gene matches: 18. The CDR3 loop is CASSEKPGLAGGPREQYF. Here the CDR3 DNA reads TGTGCCAGCAGTGAAAAACCGGGACTAGCGGGAGGGCCACGCGAACAGTACTTC.

Concerning this clonotype itself: Germline and junction disagree at one end, which may indicate a read error. This chain connects TRBV11-3 to TRBJ2-3; D possibly corresponds to TRBD2 (6 bases). Germline V lookup: CDR1 SGHNT, CDR2 YENEEA. The CDR3 covers 17 residues. The CDR3 here is CVSSSPVNGSQADTQYF. For the CDR3, the DNA is TGTGTCAGCAGCTCCCCGGTGAACGGGAGTCAGGCAGATACGCAGTATTTT.

As concerns this clonotype: Germline is not matched at one junction end, which may reflect a read error. The chain joins TRBV9 to TRBJ2-1; TRBD2 agrees at 13 bases. From germline, CDR1 is SGDLS and CDR2 YYNGEE. The CDR3 spans 17 residues. The CDR3 here is CSSSSGTSGTSYNEQFF. In nucleotides, the CDR3 is TGTTCCAGCAGCTCAGGGACTAGCGGGACCTCCTACAATGAGCAGTTCTTC.

Note on this clonotype: One end of the junction is discordant with germline, which a read error may explain. V is TRBV11-2 and J is TRBJ2-1, with 16 nucleotides matching TRBD2. Per the germline V gene, CDR1 is SGHAT and CDR2 is FQNNGV. This CDR3 contains 16 residues. CDR3 sequence reads: CASNLEGTSGRDELFF. CDR3 DNA sequence: TGTGCCAGCAACTTAGAAGGGACTAGCGGGAGGGATGAGCTGTTCTTC.

For this clonotype: The junction shows a germline mismatch at one end, possibly a read error. V usage is TRBV6-2 or TRBV6-3 and J usage is TRBJ1-1, with 8 bases fitting TRBD1. CDR3 length: 17 amino acids. Germline CDR1 is MNHEY and CDR2 is SVGEGT. CDR3 loop: CAGNLRQGRFLNSEAFF. In DNA form, the CDR3 reads TGTGCCGGCAATCTCCGACAGGGGAGGTTCCTGAACAGTGAAGCTTTCTTT.

On this clonotype itself: At one end, the junction sequence differs from germline, possibly due to a read error. This chain connects TRBV4-2 to TRBJ2-2; D is uncertain. The CDR3 contains 15 residues. CDR1 and CDR2 from the germline V gene are LGHNA and YNFKEQ. CDR3 residues: CAGSHTLSNTGELFF. The CDR3 DNA reads TGTGCCGGCAGCCACACCCTATCGAACACCGGGGAGCTGTTTTTT.

This clonotype is medium-sized (0.01 to 0.1%) by share. J is TRBJ2-7 and V is TRBV28; D possibly uses TRBD1 or TRBD2 (5 bases each). V dropped 5 bases and J dropped 1 base, with 15 bases sitting between them. The germline V gene has CDR1 MDHEN and CDR2 SYDVKM. The CDR3 loop spans 15 amino acids. CDR3 in amino acids: CASSRGRQDSYEQYF. CDR3 nucleotide sequence: TGTGCCAGCAGTAGGGGACGGCAGGATTCCTACGAGCAGTACTTC.

Points on this clonotype: Its ends do not fully match the called genes, so a read error is possible. V is TRBV6-5 and J is TRBJ1-6; D may be TRBD1 (5 bases). The CDR3 runs 16 residues. In germline, CDR1 is MNHEY, CDR2 SVGAGI. Here the CDR3 DNA reads TGTGCCAGCAGTTCGAGTGGGGGGGGGAATAATTCACCTCTCCACTTT. Its protein product is CASSSSGGGNNSPLHF.

Of note for this clonotype: One end of the junction varies from germline; a read error may be responsible. The CDR3 region has the DNA TGTGCTAGCAGCTTATTAGCGGGAGTAAGAGGGCACTTCTTC. Amino acids: CASSLLAGVRGHFF. The rearrangement joins TRBV11-2 to TRBJ2-1, with TRBD2 identical over 9 bases. This CDR3 comprises 14 residues. From germline, CDR1 is SGHAT and CDR2 FQNNGV.

Worth noting for this clonotype: A read error is likely, as this CDR3 ends without the conserved phenylalanine or tryptophan. J is TRBJ2-5 and V is TRBV12-3 or TRBV12-4; 11 bases fit TRBD2. The CDR3 consists of 16 residues. V lost 10 bases and J lost 2; bases outside the gene matches: 12. The chain's CDR3 is CANSQTSGRAQETQYI. The DNA of the CDR3 is TGTGCCAACAGCCAAACTAGCGGGAGAGCACAAGAGACCCAGTACATC.

This clonotype was observed a few times. A read error may explain this, as a much larger clone is one base away. V and J are TRBV11-2 and TRBJ2-3; D might be TRBD2 (7 bases). CDR1 is SGHAT, CDR2 FQNNGV, per germline. The CDR3 is 16 amino acids. In nucleotides, the CDR3 is TGTGCCAGCAGCGAATTTAACGGGGGGAGGACAGATACGCAATATTTT. Its protein product is CASSEFNGGRTDTQYF.